The 17 T cell receptor beta chains given below trace back to one sample, sequenced in a study of blood T cells in healthy people across ages. For the second PCR, which ran for about 7 to 11 cycles, a sample-barcoded 5' primer and a J-beta primer mix were used. TCRdb re-derived calls from the 5' RACE reads in MiXCR, one entry per CDR3 protein. The sample shows over a million distinct CDR3 sequences, about 25% of them seen only once. These data are also associated with another study on T cells of mothers and their children.

The sample was blood. These receptor sequences come from a girl aged 2-10 years in good health.

The table lists this clonotype with a few counts. CDR3 protein: CASSVHPGPPTEAFF. The CDR3 nucleotides read TGTGCCAGCAGTGTACATCCCGGGCCCCCAACTGAAGCTTTCTTT. The chain has TRBV6-5 and TRBJ1-1; D is ambiguous. V was shortened by 5 bases and J by 5 bases, with 18 bases between the two germline ends. CDR1 MNHEY and CDR2 SVGAGI come from the germline V gene. The CDR3 totals 15 residues.

The chain combines TRBV7-2 with TRBJ1-1, with D perhaps TRBD1 (6 bases). V was trimmed by 2 bases and J by 1 base, leaving 17 bases between them. Per germline, CDR1 SGHTA and CDR2 FQGNSA. This CDR3 has 17 residues. The CDR3 reads CASSLTGQTAENTEAFF. In DNA, the CDR3 is TGTGCCAGCAGCTTAACGGGACAAACTGCAGAGAACACTGAAGCTTTCTTT. Looking up the rest from reference TRBV7-2 and TRBJ1-1 gives the full variable domain: GAGVSQSPSNKVTEKGKDVELRCDPISGHTALYWYRQSLGQGLEFLIYFQGNSAPDKSGLPSDRFSAERTGGSVSTLTIQRTQQEDSAVYLCASSLTGQTAENTEAFFGQGTRLTVV.

This clonotype was recorded many times. This chain joins TRBV7-3 and TRBJ1-1; D might be TRBD1 (6 bases). This CDR3 comprises 13 residues. V lost 4 bases, J lost 1 base, and 7 bases lay in between. Per the germline V gene, CDR1 is SGHTA and CDR2 is FQGTGA. CDR3 in amino acids: CASSSDRNTEAFF. The CDR3 DNA sequence: TGTGCCAGCAGCTCGGACAGGAACACTGAAGCTTTCTTT.

The table lists this clonotype with a few counts. The chain combines TRBV12-3 or TRBV12-4 with TRBJ2-7, with a possible D match to TRBD2 (5 bases). V lost 3 bases to trimming and J lost 12 bases, with 15 bases between them. The CDR3 spans 12 residues. CDR3 protein: CASSFVLEFPYF. The CDR3 coding sequence is TGTGCCAGCAGTTTCGTACTAGAATTTCCGTACTTC.

This clonotype was picked up a small number of times. The gene calls are TRBV14 and TRBJ2-5; D possibly corresponds to TRBD2 (6 bases). Germline CDR1 and CDR2: SGHDN and FVKESK. V was clipped by 4 bases and J by 10 bases, with 16 bases between them. The length of the CDR3 is 13 residues. The CDR3 reads CASSPRLGGDQYF. In nucleotides, the CDR3 is TGTGCCAGCAGCCCTCGCTTGGGAGGCGACCAGTACTTC.

This clonotype was detected a few times. The chain has TRBV20-1 and TRBJ2-5; D is uncertain. CDR1 and CDR2 from the germline V gene are DFQATT and SNEGSKA (reference sequence). V lost 1 base and J lost 9, with 12 bases in between. The CDR3 length is 12 residues. CDR3 residues: CSARVDSSSQYF. The CDR3 DNA follows: TGCAGTGCTAGAGTCGATAGCTCGTCCCAGTACTTC.

The chain uses TRBV6-6 and TRBJ1-1; the D is unclear. Trimming cost V 2 bases and J 5 bases, with 15 bases left between them. The CDR3 spans 15 residues. Germline CDR1 and CDR2: MNHNY and SVGAGI (reference sequence). The CDR3 sequence is CASSYITAVVTEAFF. The CDR3 coding sequence is TGTGCCAGCAGTTACATCACCGCGGTGGTGACTGAAGCTTTCTTT.

This clonotype has more than one count but fewer than ten. The junction departs from germline at one end; a sequencing error may be responsible. V is TRBV28 and J is TRBJ2-5, with a possible D match to TRBD2 (5 bases). The CDR3 is 14 amino acids. Germline V lookup: CDR1 MDHEN, CDR2 SYDVKM. CDR3 sequence (DNA): TGTGCCAGCAGCCTTGCGGGCTTTCAAGGGACCCAGTACTTC. This gives the protein CASSLAGFQGTQYF.

In this sample, this clonotype turned up a few times. Written as DNA, the CDR3 is TGTGCCAGCAGCCCGCTTACTTCCCCAGACACCAACCTCCACTTT. Its protein is CASSPLTSPDTNLHF. The chain combines TRBV11-2 with TRBJ1-6; D remains unclear. Trimming removed 5 bases from V and 15 bases from J, with 23 bases in between. The CDR3 runs 15 residues. Germline assignment: CDR1 SGHAT and CDR2 FQNNGV.

This clonotype has only a few counts. The chain uses TRBV18 and TRBJ2-3; tentative D call: TRBD1 (5 bases). Germline V gene data show CDR1 as KGHSH and CDR2 as LQKENI. This CDR3 comprises 14 residues. Deletions cut 3 bases from V and 6 bases from J, with 13 bases between. This CDR3 reads CASSPVVNRDTQYF. The CDR3, as DNA: TGTGCCAGCTCACCGGTTGTGAACAGGGATACGCAGTATTTT.

The gene calls are TRBV27 and TRBJ2-5, with TRBD2 as a possible D gene (5 bases). V was pared by 5 bases and J by 4 bases, with 14 bases between. The CDR3 consists of 14 residues. The germline V gene encodes CDR1 MNHEY and CDR2 SMNVEV (reference sequence). In nucleotides, the CDR3 is TGTGCCAGCAGTCAGGACTGGCGCCCAGAGACCCAGTACTTC. This gives the protein CASSQDWRPETQYF.

The chain is built from TRBV12-3 or TRBV12-4 and TRBJ2-5; no clear D gene. V was shortened by 3 bases and J by 2 bases, with 7 bases between the two germline ends. The CDR3 totals 13 residues. CDR3 amino acids: CASSFLDQETQYF. The CDR3, as DNA: TGTGCCAGCAGTTTTCTGGATCAAGAGACCCAGTACTTC.

The chain has TRBV7-6 and TRBJ1-1; D not resolved. Per germline, CDR1 SGHVS and CDR2 FNYEAQ. The CDR3 contains 15 residues. V was trimmed by 5 bases and J by 0 bases, leaving 13 bases between them. The CDR3 DNA follows: TGTGCCAGCAGCGCGTTAGAGGTCTTGAACACTGAAGCTTTCTTT. This codes for CASSALEVLNTEAFF.

V and J are TRBV4-3 and TRBJ2-2; D might be TRBD1 (6 bases). Germline V gives CDR1 LGHNA, CDR2 YSLEER. With 5 bases removed from V and 9 bases from J, the gap between germline ends came to 31 bases. The CDR3 loop spans 19 amino acids. The CDR3 region is CASSYHPGSTQGDDRELFF. CDR3 nucleotide sequence: TGCGCCAGCAGCTACCACCCAGGGAGTACACAGGGAGATGACCGGGAGCTGTTTTTT.

This clonotype has a handful of counts. This chain links TRBV11-2 with TRBJ2-3, with D perhaps TRBD1 (5 bases). This CDR3 is 16 amino acids long. Germline CDR1 SGHAT, CDR2 FQNNGV. V was clipped by 2 bases and J by 2 bases, with 14 bases between them. The CDR3 region is CASSLPPVGPTDTQYF. The CDR3 region has the DNA TGTGCCAGCAGCTTACCCCCGGTGGGGCCCACAGATACGCAGTATTTT.

This clonotype was counted between two and nine times. The chain uses TRBV12-3 or TRBV12-4 and TRBJ1-2; no clear D. CDR3 length equals 13 residues. V lost 6 bases and J 6 bases, leaving 14 bases between the germline ends. CDR3 DNA: TGTGCCAGCAGGGCAGGTAGACTAAATGGCTACACCTTC. This gives the protein CASRAGRLNGYTF.

This clonotype has only a few counts. This sequence joins TRBV5-1 and TRBJ1-2; TRBD1 agrees at 7 bases. The CDR3 loop spans 16 amino acids. Germline CDR1 is SGHRS and CDR2 is YFSETQ. Germline trimming cut 4 bases from V and 1 base from J; bases unmatched to any gene: 10. The CDR3 spells CASSLLGGKINYGYTF. The CDR3 region has the DNA TGCGCCAGCAGCCTCTTAGGGGGCAAGATTAACTATGGCTACACCTTC.